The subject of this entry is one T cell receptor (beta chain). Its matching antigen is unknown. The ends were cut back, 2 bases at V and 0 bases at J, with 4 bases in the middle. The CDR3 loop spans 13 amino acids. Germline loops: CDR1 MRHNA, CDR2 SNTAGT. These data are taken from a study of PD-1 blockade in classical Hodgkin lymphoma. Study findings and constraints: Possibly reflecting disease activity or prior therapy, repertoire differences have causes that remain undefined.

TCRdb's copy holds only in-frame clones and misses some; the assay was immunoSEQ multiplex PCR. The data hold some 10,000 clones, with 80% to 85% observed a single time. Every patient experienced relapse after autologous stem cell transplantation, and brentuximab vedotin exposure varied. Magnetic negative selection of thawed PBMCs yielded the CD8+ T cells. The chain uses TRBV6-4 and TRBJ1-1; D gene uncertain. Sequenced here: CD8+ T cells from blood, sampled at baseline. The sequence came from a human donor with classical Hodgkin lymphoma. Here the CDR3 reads CASSDRMNTEAFF. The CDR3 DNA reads TGTGCCAGCAGTGACAGGATGAACACTGAAGCTTTCTTT.